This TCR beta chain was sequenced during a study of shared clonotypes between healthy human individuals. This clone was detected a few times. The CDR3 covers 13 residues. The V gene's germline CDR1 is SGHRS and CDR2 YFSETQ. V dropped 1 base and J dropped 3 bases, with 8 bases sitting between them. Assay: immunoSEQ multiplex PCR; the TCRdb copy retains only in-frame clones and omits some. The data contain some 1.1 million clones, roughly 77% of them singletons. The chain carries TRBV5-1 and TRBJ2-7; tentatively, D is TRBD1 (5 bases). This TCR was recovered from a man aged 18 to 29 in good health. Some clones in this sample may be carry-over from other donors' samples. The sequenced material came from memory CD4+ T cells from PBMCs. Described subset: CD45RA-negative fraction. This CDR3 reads CASSLQGHYEQYF. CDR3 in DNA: TGCGCCAGCAGCTTGCAGGGTCACTACGAGCAGTACTTC.